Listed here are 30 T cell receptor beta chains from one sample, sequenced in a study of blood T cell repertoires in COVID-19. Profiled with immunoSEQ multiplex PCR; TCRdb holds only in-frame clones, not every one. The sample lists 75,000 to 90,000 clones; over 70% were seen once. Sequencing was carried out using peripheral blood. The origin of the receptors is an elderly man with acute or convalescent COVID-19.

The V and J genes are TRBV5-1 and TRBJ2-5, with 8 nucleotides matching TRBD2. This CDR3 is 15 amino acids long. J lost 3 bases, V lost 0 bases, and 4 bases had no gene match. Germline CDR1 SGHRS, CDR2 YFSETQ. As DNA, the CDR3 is TGCGCCAGCAGCTTGGTAGCGGGGTCAGAAGAGACCCAGTACTTC. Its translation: CASSLVAGSEETQYF.

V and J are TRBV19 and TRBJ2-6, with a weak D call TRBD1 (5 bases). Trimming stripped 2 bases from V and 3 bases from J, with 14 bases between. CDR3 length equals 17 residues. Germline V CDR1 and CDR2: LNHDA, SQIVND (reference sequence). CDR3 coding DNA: TGTGCCAGTAGTATAACACAGGTCCCAGGTGGGGCCAACGTCCTGACTTTC. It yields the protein CASSITQVPGGANVLTF.

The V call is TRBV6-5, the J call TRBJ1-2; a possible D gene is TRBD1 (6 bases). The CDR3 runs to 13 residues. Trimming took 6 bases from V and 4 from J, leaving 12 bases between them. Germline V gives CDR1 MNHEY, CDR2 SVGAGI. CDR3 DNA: TGTGCCAGCAGCCAGGGGTCAAGCTATGGCTACACCTTC. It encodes CASSQGSSYGYTF.

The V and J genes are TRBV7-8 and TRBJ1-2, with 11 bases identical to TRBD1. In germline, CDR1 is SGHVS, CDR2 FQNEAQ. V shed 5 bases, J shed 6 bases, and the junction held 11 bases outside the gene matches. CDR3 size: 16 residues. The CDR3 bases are TGTGCCAGCAGCCAAGGACAGGGGGCTCAAGGCCATGGCTACACCTTC. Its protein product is CASSQGQGAQGHGYTF.

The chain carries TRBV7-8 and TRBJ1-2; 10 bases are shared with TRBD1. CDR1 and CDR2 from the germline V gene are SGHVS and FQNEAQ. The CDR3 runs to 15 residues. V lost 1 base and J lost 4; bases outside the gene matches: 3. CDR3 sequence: CASSLVGQGGYGYTF. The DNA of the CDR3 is TGTGCCAGCAGCTTAGTCGGACAGGGGGGCTATGGCTACACCTTC.

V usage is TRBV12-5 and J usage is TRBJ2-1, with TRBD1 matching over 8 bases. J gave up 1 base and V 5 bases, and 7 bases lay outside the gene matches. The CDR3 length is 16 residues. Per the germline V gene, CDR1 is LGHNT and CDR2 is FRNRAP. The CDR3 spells CASGHGQGGSYNEQFF. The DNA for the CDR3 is TGTGCTAGTGGTCACGGACAGGGTGGGTCCTACAATGAGCAGTTCTTC.

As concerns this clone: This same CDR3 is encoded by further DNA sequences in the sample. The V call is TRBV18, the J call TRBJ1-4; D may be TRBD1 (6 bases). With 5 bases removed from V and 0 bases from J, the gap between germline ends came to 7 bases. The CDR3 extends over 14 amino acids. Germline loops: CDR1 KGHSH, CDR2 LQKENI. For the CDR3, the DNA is TGTGCCAGCTCAGCAGGGGCAACTAATGAAAAACTGTTTTTT. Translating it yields CASSAGATNEKLFF.

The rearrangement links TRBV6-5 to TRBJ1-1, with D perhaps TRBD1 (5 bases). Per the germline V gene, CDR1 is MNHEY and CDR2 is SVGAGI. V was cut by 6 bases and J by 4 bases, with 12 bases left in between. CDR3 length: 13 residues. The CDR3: CASSAGGGTEAFF. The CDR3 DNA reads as TGTGCCAGCAGCGCCGGGGGGGGCACTGAAGCTTTCTTT.

The CDR3 here is CASSPDRPRGEAFF. The CDR3 coding sequence is TGTGCCAGCAGCCCGGACAGGCCCAGGGGGGAAGCTTTCTTT. The rearrangement joins TRBV9 to TRBJ1-1, with 7 bases matching TRBD1. There are 14 residues in the CDR3. With V trimmed by 4 bases and J by 8 bases, 11 bases remained unmatched. Germline V gene sequence: CDR1 SGDLS, CDR2 YYNGEE. Full variable domain (rest looked up from reference TRBV9 and TRBJ1-1): DSGVTQTPKHLITATGQRVTLRCSPRSGDLSVYWYQQSLDQGLQFLIQYYNGEERAKGNILERFSAQQFPDLHSELNLSSLELGDSALYFCASSPDRPRGEAFFGQGTRLTVV.

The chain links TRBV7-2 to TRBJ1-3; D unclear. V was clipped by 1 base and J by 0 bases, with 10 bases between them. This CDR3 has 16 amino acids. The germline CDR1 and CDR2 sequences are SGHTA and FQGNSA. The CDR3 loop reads CASSLGPTISGNTIYF. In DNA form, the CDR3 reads TGTGCCAGCAGCTTAGGTCCGACAATCTCTGGAAACACCATATATTTT.

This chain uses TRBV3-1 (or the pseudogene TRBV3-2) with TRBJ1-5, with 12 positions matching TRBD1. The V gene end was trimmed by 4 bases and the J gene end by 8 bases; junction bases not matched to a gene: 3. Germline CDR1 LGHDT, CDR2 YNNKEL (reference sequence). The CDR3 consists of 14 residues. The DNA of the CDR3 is TGTGCCAGCAGCCCGGGACAGGGGGCTGAGCCCCAGCATTTT. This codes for CASSPGQGAEPQHF.

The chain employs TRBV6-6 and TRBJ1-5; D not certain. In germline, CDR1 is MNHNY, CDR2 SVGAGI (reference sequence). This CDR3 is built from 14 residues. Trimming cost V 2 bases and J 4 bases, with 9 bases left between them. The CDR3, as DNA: TGTGCCAGCAGTTACGCTGAGAGTAATCAGCCCCAGCATTTT. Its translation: CASSYAESNQPQHF.

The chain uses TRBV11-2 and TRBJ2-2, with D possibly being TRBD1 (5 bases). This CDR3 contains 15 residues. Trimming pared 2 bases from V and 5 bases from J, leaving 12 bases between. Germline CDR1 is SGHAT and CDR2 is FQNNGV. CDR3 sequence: CASSLSSGMTGELFF. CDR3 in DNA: TGTGCCAGCAGCTTATCGTCAGGGATGACCGGGGAGCTGTTTTTT.

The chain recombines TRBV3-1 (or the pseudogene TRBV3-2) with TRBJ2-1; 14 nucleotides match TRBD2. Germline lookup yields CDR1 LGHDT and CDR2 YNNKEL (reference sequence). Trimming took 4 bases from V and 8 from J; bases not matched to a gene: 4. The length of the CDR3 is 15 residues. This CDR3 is CASSLGLAGADEQFF. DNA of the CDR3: TGTGCCAGCAGCCTGGGACTAGCGGGAGCAGATGAGCAGTTCTTC.

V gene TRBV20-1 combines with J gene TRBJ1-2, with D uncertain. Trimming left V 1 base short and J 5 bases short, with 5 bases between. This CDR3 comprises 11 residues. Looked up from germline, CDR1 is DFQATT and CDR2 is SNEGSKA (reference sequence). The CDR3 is CSARVSYGYTF. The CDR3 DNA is TGCAGTGCTAGAGTGAGTTATGGCTACACCTTC.

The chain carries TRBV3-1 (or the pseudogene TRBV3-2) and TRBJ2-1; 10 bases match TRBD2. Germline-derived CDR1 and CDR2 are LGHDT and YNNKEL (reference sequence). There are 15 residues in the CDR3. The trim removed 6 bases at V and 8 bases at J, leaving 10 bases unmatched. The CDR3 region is CASRALAGRFDEQFF. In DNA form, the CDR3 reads TGTGCCAGCAGGGCACTAGCGGGAAGATTTGATGAGCAGTTCTTC.

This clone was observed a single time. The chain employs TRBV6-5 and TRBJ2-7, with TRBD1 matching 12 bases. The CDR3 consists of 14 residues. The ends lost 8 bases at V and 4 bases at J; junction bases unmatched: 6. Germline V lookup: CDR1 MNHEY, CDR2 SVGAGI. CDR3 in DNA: TGTGCCAGCGGGGGACAGGGGGCGGGTTACGAGCAGTACTTC. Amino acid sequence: CASGGQGAGYEQYF.

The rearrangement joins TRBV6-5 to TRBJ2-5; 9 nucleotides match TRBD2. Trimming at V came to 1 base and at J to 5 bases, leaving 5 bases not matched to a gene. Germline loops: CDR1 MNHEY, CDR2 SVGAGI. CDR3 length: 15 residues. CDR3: CASSYLSGGRETQYF. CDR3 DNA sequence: TGTGCCAGCAGTTACTTGAGCGGGGGGCGGGAGACCCAGTACTTC.

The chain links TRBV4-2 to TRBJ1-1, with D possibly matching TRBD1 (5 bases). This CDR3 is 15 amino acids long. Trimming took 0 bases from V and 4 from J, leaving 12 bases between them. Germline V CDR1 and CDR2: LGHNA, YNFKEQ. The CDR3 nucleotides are TGTGCCAGCAGCCAAGATAATGGGGCTCCCACTGAAGCTTTCTTT. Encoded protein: CASSQDNGAPTEAFF.

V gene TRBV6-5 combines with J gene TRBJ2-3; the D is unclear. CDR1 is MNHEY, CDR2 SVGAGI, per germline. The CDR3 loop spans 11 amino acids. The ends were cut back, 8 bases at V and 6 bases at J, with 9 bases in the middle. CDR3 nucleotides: TGTGCCAGCGGTCCCGGGGATACGCAGTATTTT. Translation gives CASGPGDTQYF.

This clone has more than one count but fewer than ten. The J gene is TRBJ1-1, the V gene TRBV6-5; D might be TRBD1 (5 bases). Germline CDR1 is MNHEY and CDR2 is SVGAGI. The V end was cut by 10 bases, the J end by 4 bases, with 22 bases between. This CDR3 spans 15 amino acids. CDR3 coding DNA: TGTGCCACCACTGGTATCTCCAGGGTATCCACTGAAGCTTTCTTT. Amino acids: CATTGISRVSTEAFF.

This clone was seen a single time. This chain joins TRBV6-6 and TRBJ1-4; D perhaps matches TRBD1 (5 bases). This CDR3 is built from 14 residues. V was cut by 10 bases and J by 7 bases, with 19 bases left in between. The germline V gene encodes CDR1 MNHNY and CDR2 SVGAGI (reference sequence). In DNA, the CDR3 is TGTGCCACAGCAGATAGGGGTCTGGGTGAAAAACTGTTTTTT. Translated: CATADRGLGEKLFF.

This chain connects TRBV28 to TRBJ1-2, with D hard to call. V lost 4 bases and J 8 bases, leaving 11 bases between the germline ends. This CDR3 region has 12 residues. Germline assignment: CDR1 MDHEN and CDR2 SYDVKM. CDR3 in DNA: TGTGCCAGCAGTTCCAGCGGTGTGGGCTACACCTTC. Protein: CASSSSGVGYTF.

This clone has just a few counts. CDR3 nucleotides: TGTGCCTGGGGGACAGGGGGTAAACGGTTTGAGACCCAGTACTTC. It translates to CAWGTGGKRFETQYF. J is TRBJ2-5 and V is TRBV30; the match to TRBD1 covers 11 bases. V was clipped by 5 bases and J by 5 bases; unmatched bases: 10. Germline V gene data show CDR1 as GTSNPN and CDR2 as SVGIG (reference sequence). The CDR3 is 15 residues long.

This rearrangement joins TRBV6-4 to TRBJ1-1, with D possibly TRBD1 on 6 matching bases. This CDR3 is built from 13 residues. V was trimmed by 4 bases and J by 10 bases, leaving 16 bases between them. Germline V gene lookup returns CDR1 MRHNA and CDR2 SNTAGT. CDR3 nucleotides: TGTGCCAGCAGTGCCGCCGAGGGGGTGGCAGCTTTCTTT. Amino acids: CASSAAEGVAAFF.

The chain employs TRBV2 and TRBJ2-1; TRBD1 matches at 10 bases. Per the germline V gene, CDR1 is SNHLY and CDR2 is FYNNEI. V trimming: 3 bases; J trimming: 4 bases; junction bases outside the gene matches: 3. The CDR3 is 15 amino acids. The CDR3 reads CASSDRDRGYNEQFF. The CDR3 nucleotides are TGTGCCAGCAGTGACCGGGACAGGGGATACAATGAGCAGTTCTTC.

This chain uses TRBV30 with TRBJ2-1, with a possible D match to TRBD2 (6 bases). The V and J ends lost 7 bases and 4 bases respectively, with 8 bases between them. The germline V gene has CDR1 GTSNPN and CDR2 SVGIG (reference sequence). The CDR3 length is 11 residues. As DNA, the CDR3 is TGTGCCTCCCGGGGGTACAATGAGCAGTTCTTC. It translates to CASRGYNEQFF.

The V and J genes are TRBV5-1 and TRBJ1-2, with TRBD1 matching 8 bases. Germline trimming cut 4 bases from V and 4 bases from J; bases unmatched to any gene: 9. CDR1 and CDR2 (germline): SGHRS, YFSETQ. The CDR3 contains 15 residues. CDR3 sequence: CASSPDRGLIYGYTF. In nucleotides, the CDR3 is TGCGCCAGCAGCCCCGACAGGGGACTTATCTATGGCTACACCTTC.

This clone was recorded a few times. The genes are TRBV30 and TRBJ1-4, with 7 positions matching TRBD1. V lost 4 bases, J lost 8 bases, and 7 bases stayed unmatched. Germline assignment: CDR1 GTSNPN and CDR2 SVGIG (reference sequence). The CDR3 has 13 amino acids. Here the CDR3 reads CAWTGQASEKLFF. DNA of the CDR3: TGTGCCTGGACCGGACAGGCATCCGAAAAACTGTTTTTT.

CDR3 in amino acids: CASSLGTKETQYF. The CDR3 bases are TGCGCCAGCAGCTTGGGGACAAAAGAGACCCAGTACTTC. This chain links TRBV5-1 with TRBJ2-5, with D maybe TRBD1 (5 bases). Trimming cost V 0 bases and J 3 bases, with 6 bases left between them. Germline values: CDR1 SGHRS, CDR2 YFSETQ. This CDR3 region has 13 residues.